The clone carrying this TCR beta chain was seen repeatedly, ten times or more. Its antigen is unidentified. This record comes from a study of T cells in Graves' hyperthyroidism and ophthalmopathy. The overall study: Any treatment followed the collection of peripheral blood at initial diagnosis. The study, taken as a whole, reports: By a 13 V-J model, ophthalmopathy was set apart from stable hyperthyroidism.

Amplification of TCR beta CDR3 regions used RNA as the template. In the first-round RT-PCR of the TCR CDR3, the HTBI primer set was used. Each CDR3 protein is one row after TCRdb ran MiXCR on the multiplex PCR reads. The data hold under 400,000 distinct CDR3 sequences, with approximately 18% observed a single time. Each person with ophthalmopathy scored at least 3 on the Clinical Activity Score, reached NOSPECS grade 4 or higher, and had been ill under 3 months. The authors obtained PBMCs from around 10 ml of fresh peripheral blood. The germline V gene encodes CDR1 SEHNR and CDR2 FQNEAQ (reference sequence). The trim removed 5 bases at V and 5 bases at J, leaving 7 bases unmatched. This CDR3 spans 15 amino acids.

The V call is TRBV7-9, the J call TRBJ2-7, with 12 bases matching TRBD2. Sample: blood. The sequence was obtained from a middle-aged woman with Graves' ophthalmopathy. The CDR3 DNA reads TGTGCCAGCAGCACCGGACTAGCGGGAACGAACGAGCAGTACTTC. It is translated as CASSTGLAGTNEQYF.